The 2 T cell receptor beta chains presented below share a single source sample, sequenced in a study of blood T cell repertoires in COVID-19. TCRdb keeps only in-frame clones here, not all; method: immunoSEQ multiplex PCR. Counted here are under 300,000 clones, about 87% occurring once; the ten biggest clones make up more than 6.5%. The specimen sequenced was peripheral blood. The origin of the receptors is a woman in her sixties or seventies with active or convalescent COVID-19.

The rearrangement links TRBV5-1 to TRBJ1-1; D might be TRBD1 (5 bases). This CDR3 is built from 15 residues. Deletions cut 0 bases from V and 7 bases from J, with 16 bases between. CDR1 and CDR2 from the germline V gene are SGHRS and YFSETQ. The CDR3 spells CASSLGLGDWGEAFF. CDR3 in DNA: TGCGCCAGCAGCTTGGGGTTGGGGGACTGGGGTGAAGCTTTCTTT.

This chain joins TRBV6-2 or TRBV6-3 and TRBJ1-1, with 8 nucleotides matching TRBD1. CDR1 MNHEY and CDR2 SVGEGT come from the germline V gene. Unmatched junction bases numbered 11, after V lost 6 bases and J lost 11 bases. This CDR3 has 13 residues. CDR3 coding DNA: TGTGCCAGCAGCAGGACAGGGAAGTTCGGTGCTTTCTTT. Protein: CASSRTGKFGAFF.